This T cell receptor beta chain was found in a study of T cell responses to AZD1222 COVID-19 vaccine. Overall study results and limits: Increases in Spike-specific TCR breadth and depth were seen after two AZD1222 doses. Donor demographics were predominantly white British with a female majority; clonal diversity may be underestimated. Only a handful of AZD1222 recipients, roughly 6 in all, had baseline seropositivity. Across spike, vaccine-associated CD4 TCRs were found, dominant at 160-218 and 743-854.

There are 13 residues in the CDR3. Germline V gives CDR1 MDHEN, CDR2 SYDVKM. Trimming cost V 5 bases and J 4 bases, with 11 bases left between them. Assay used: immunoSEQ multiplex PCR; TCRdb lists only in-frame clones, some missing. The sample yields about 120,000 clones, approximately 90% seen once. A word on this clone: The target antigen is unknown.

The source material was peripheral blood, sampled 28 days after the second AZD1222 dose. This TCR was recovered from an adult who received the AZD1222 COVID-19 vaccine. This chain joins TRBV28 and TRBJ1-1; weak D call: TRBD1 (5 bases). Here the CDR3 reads CASSRGEGTEAFF. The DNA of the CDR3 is TGTGCCAGCAGTAGAGGGGAAGGCACTGAAGCTTTCTTT.